The 9 T cell receptor beta chains below were found in one sample sequenced in a study of human T cells and chemical hapten exposure (dated by TCRdb to 2020 to 2023). Per the publication, the time point label means: pre-sensitization, week 0. In the paper's terms, the treatment or condition label means: therapeutic diphenylcyclopropenone sensitization with weekly scalp DPC. The library was obtained by RACE. Sequencing was carried out with a NextSeq 500. The public reads were quality trimmed at Q25 with fastp and then assembled into clones with MiXCR by TCRdb, keeping productive beta chains. Each CDR3 protein gets just one entry, which takes the most common genes and DNA from the rows behind it. A total of 55,000 to 75,000 distinct CDR3 sequences appear in this sample, 6.7% of them only once. Around 1.6% of the sample lies in the top ten. The input for sequencing was whole blood, taken in connection with sensitization to the hapten diphenylcyclopropenone (DPC). The receptors originated from a woman aged 30 to 39 with alopecia areata. Some clones in this sample may be carry-over from other donors' samples.

Ten or more counts support this clonotype. This chain links TRBV12-3 or TRBV12-4 with TRBJ2-7; possible D gene TRBD1, 6 bases. The CDR3 contains 14 residues. Between the trimmed V and J ends, which lost 6 bases and 3 bases, there was a span of 15 bases. The CDR3 DNA reads as TGTGCCAGCAGCTCCAGGGGCGCGGGCTACGAGCAGTACTTC. This encodes CASSSRGAGYEQYF.

A remark on this clonotype: This may stem from a read error, because a much larger clone lies one nucleotide away. This chain links TRBV6-1 with TRBJ2-1, with D possibly being TRBD2 (5 bases). Germline CDR1 is MNHNS and CDR2 is SASEGT. This CDR3 has 14 residues. The CDR3 loop is CTSSETGIKYEQFF. CDR3 DNA sequence: TGTACCAGCAGTGAAACGGGGATCAAATATGAGCAGTTCTTC.

This clonotype has a count of ten or more. The chain has TRBV16 and TRBJ2-7, with D perhaps being TRBD1 or TRBD2 (5 bases each). The CDR3 is 12 residues long. Germline V gene sequence: CDR1 KGHSY, CDR2 FQNENV. The V end lost 6 bases, the J end lost 4 bases, and 10 bases lay between the germline ends. The CDR3 here is CASSRGVYEQYF. The DNA for the CDR3 is TGTGCCAGCAGTCGAGGGGTTTACGAGCAGTACTTC.

This clonotype was seen ten or more times. The V call is TRBV6-5, the J call TRBJ2-1; 9 bases are a match to TRBD2. Germline V CDR1 and CDR2: MNHEY, SVGAGI. After removal of 5 bases from V and 5 bases from J, the junction contained 13 bases not matched to a gene. The CDR3 is 17 residues long. CDR3 nucleotides: TGTGCCAGCAGTCGACGTCCGGGACTAGCCTATCACAATGAGCAGTTCTTC. Translating it yields CASSRRPGLAYHNEQFF.

This clonotype came up many times. The chain joins TRBV10-3 to TRBJ2-3; 12 nucleotides line up with TRBD1. V was clipped by 6 bases and J by 3 bases; unmatched bases: 7. The germline gives CDR1 ENHRY, CDR2 SYGVKD. The CDR3 spans 16 residues. The DNA of the CDR3 is TGTGCCATCAGCAAACCGGGACAGGGGGCGACAGATACGCAGTATTTT. Translating gives CAISKPGQGATDTQYF.

The chain carries TRBV3-1 and TRBJ2-3; D unclear. The germline V gene has CDR1 LGHDT and CDR2 YNNKEL (reference sequence). V lost 6 bases, J lost 6 bases, and 16 bases lay in between. This CDR3 is 14 amino acids long. In DNA, the CDR3 is TGTGCCAGCAGAGGGCTACCTCACCCGGATACGCAGTATTTT. This sequence encodes CASRGLPHPDTQYF.

The sample holds many counts of this clonotype. V is TRBV3-1 and J is TRBJ2-7; 8 nucleotides align to TRBD1. This CDR3 has 15 amino acids. V trimming: 2 bases; J trimming: 6 bases; junction bases outside the gene matches: 9. From germline, CDR1 is LGHDT and CDR2 YNNKEL (reference sequence). The CDR3 DNA is TGTGCCAGCAGCCAATCAGGGGGCGGGGATCGCGAGCAGTACTTC. This sequence encodes CASSQSGGGDREQYF.

In its sample, this clonotype was seen many times. J is TRBJ1-1 and V is TRBV20-1; 7 nucleotides line up with TRBD1. This CDR3 spans 16 amino acids. From germline, CDR1 is DFQATT and CDR2 SNEGSKA (reference sequence). After removal of 6 bases from V and 5 bases from J, the junction contained 18 bases not matched to a gene. CDR3 nucleotides: TGCAGTGCCGATGAGAGGGACAGAACCCTTTGGACTGAAGCTTTCTTT. Protein: CSADERDRTLWTEAFF.

This clonotype was observed many times. This chain connects TRBV6-5 to TRBJ2-7, with 9 bases that match TRBD1. The CDR3 runs 14 residues. The germline gives CDR1 MNHEY, CDR2 SVGAGI. The J segment lost 7 bases and the V segment lost 2 bases, leaving 6 bases of the junction unmatched. In nucleotides, the CDR3 is TGTGCCAGCAGTTACGGGACAGGGTCACGGGAGCAGTACTTC. As protein: CASSYGTGSREQYF.